These T cell receptor beta chains were read from a single sample in a study of cytomegalovirus exposure and HLA in healthy donors. The assay was immunoSEQ multiplex PCR, and TCRdb's table has in-frame clones only and misses some. The sample holds hundreds of thousands of clones; approximately 84% are singletons and the top ten take roughly 0.24%. Sequencing was performed on PBMCs. Receptors were obtained from a girl aged 2 to 10 in good health and CMV-seronegative. The CDR3 runs from the conserved cysteine through the conserved F or W. D genes are given only for firm matches. Rows may omit the clone size; those that give it use once, few, many or a size class.

TRBD1	TRBJ1-2	NA	13	TRBV7-9	CASSSDRLGGYTF	TGTGCCAGCAGCTCGGACAGGCTGGGGGGCTACACCTTC
NA	TRBJ2-7	NA	13	TRBV30	CAWSVLVLYEQYF	TGTGCCTGGAGTGTACTAGTTCTATACGAGCAGTACTTC
NA	TRBJ1-5	NA	15	TRBV28	CASRPSAGGIQPQHF	TGTGCCAGCAGACCGTCGGCGGGGGGGATCCAACCCCAGCATTTT
NA	TRBJ2-1	few	11	TRBV20-1	CSASGGPKQFF	TGCAGTGCTAGTGGGGGCCCCAAGCAGTTCTTC
TRBD2	TRBJ2-1	once	15	TRBV19	CASSLLAGEGNEQFF	TGTGCCAGTAGTCTCCTAGCGGGAGAAGGGAATGAGCAGTTCTTC
TRBD1	TRBJ1-2	few	13	TRBV6-5	CASSYGQGKGYTF	TGTGCCAGCAGTTATGGACAGGGAAAGGGCTACACCTTC
NA	TRBJ1-1	NA	12	TRBV7-3	CASSPDSLVAFF	TGTGCCAGCAGCCCTGACAGCTTGGTCGCTTTCTTT
TRBD2	TRBJ2-5	NA	15	TRBV30	CAWRAGLGSGETQYF	TGTGCCTGGAGGGCCGGACTAGGATCGGGTGAGACCCAGTACTTC
NA	TRBJ1-3	NA	15	TRBV11-2	CASSLDRGTGNTIYF	TGTGCCAGCAGCTTAGATAGGGGAACTGGAAACACCATATATTTT
NA	TRBJ1-1	NA	15	TRBV21-1	CASSGDGTDNTEAFF	TGTGCCAGCAGCGGCGATGGGACAGATAACACTGAAGCTTTCTTT
NA	TRBJ2-7	NA	13	TRBV5-1	CASSFGGPYEQYF	TGCGCCAGCAGCTTTGGGGGCCCCTACGAGCAGTACTTC
NA	TRBJ1-1	NA	15	TRBV29-1	CSVGRSSGKSTEAFF	TGCAGCGTTGGGAGGTCATCGGGAAAAAGCACTGAAGCTTTCTTT
NA	TRBJ1-1	NA	16	TRBV28	CASRYSAGRMNTEAFF	TGTGCCAGCAGATATTCAGCGGGACGGATGAACACTGAAGCTTTCTTT